The TCR beta chain under discussion was sequenced for a study of OX40 agonist ivuxolimab in advanced cancers. The wider study: An agonistic anti-OX40 (CD134) antibody, ivuxolimab, was used to treat the patients. Males comprised around four fifths of the group, whose mean age was about 61 years (range 23 to 79). Having had anti-PD-1, anti-PD-L1 or anti-CTLA-4 therapy before was allowed, and under 50% had some.

Germline lookup yields CDR1 MDHEN and CDR2 SYDVKM. The CDR3 totals 15 residues. The J segment lost 1 base and the V segment lost 4 bases, leaving 7 bases of the junction unmatched. TCRdb's copy holds only in-frame clones and misses some; the assay was immunoSEQ multiplex PCR. The sample shows approximately 70,000 clones, roughly 90% of them seen only once. General observations from the study: Still undetermined is the antigen specificity of the expanded peripheral T cells.

As regards this clone: Its antigen remains unknown.

The sequence was obtained from an adult with an advanced solid tumor such as melanoma, head and neck, liver or kidney cancer. The V gene is TRBV28, the J gene TRBJ2-7; 7 nucleotides align to TRBD1. This sample comprised CD4+ or CD8+ T cells sorted from blood, obtained in a trial of the OX40 agonist ivuxolimab. The CDR3 nucleotides read TGTGCCAGCAGTTCTGGGACAGTCTCTTCCTACGAGCAGTACTTC. Translated, it gives CASSSGTVSSYEQYF.